Below, one T cell receptor (beta chain) is given with its context. Its antigen is not known. Single viable CD3+CD4+CD8-CD45RO+ cells were sorted as the memory CD4+ T cells. The germline V gene encodes CDR1 SGHRS and CDR2 YFSETQ. This CDR3 contains 17 residues. The V end was cut by 4 bases, the J end by 3 bases, with 23 bases between. This sample is drawn from a study of memory CD4+ T cells and cytomegalovirus serostatus. The study's findings and limits: A US-trained random forest predicted CMV serostatus with median AUC about 0.92.

Using immunoSEQ multiplex PCR, the repertoire was profiled, and TCRdb retains in-frame clones only, with some absent. The repertoire has 50,000 to 55,000 clones, 78% of them found once; the top ten carry under 0.9%. The receptor's source is an adult in good health and CMV-seronegative. The sample taken for sequencing was memory CD4+ T cells from blood. This rearrangement joins TRBV5-1 to TRBJ2-7; D call uncertain. CDR3: CASSPGGGKGILYEQYF. CDR3 nucleotides: TGCGCCAGCAGCCCAGGCGGTGGAAAAGGGATCCTCTACGAGCAGTACTTC.